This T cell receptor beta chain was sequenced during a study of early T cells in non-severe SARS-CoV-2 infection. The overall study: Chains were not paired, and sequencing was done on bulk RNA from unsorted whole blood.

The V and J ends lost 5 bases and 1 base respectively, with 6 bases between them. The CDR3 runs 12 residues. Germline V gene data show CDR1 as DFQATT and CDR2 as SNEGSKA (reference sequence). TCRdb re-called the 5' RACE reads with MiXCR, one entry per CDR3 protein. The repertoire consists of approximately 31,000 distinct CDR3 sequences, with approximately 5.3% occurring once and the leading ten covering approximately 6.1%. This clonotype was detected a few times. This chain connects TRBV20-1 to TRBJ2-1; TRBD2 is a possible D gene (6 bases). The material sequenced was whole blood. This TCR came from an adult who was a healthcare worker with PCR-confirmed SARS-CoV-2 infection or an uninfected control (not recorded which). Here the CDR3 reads CSAGRSYNEQFF. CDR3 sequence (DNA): TGCAGTGCTGGGAGGTCCTACAATGAGCAGTTCTTC.